This T cell receptor beta chain was sequenced during a study of blood T cell repertoires in COVID-19. At the level of the study: Samples came from the United States, Italy and Spain, spanning acute and convalescent COVID-19. Sources were T cells, B-cell-depleted T cells, or PBMCs; the material itself was cDNA or gDNA.

J gave up 4 bases and V 5 bases, and 11 bases lay outside the gene matches. There are 16 residues in the CDR3. The germline CDR1 and CDR2 sequences are SGHTA and FQGTGA. The authors' processing: Amplification of reference gene primers provided the estimated nucleated cell counts. Method: immunoSEQ multiplex PCR; TCRdb's copy keeps in-frame clones and lacks some. D and trimming come from the DNA, and the V and J calls and clone size come from that table. The sample yields some 77,000 clones, 82% seen once. This sequence originates from an older woman with acute or convalescent COVID-19. The sequencing input was peripheral blood. The chain is built from TRBV7-3 and TRBJ2-1; 7 bases are a match to TRBD1. Written as DNA, the CDR3 is TGTGCCAGCAGCGGAGCTTTGAGGGGGCCATACAATGAGCAGTTCTTC. Amino acid sequence: CASSGALRGPYNEQFF. The entire variable domain, with the rest obtained from reference TRBV7-3 and TRBJ2-1, is as follows: GAGVSQTPSNKVTEKGKYVELRCDPISGHTALYWYRQSLGQGPEFLIYFQGTGAADDSGLPNDRFFAVRPEGSVSTLKIQRTERGDSAVYLCASSGALRGPYNEQFFGPGTRLTVL.